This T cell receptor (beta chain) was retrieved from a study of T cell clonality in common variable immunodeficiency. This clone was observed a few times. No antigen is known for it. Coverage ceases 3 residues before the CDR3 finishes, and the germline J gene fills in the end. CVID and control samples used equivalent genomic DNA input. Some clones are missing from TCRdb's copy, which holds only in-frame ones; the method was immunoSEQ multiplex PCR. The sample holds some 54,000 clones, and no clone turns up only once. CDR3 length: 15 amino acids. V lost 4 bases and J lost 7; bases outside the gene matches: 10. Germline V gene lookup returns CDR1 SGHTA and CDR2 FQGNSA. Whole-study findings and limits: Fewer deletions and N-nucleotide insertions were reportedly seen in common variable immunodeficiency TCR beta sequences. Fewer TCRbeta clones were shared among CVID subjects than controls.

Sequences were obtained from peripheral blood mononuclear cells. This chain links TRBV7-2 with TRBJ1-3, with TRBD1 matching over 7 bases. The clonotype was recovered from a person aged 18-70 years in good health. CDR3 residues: CASSSQTGEANTIYF. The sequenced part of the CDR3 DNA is TGTGCCAGCAGCTCCCAAACAGGGGAGGCGAACACC. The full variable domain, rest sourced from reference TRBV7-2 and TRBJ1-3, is GAGVSQSPSNKVTEKGKDVELRCDPISGHTALYWYRQSLGQGLEFLIYFQGNSAPDKSGLPSDRFSAERTGGSVSTLTIQRTQQEDSAVYLCASSSQTGEANTIYFGEGSWLTVV.